The source of this T cell receptor beta chain is a study of blood T cell repertoires in COVID-19. Study-level background: Sites across the United States, Italy and Spain contributed samples from acute and convalescent COVID-19. The analysed material was cDNA or gDNA that came from T cells, B-cell-depleted T cells, or PBMCs.

Per the study methods: Reference gene primer amplification in the assay estimated nucleated cell counts. The method was immunoSEQ multiplex PCR; TCRdb's version includes in-frame clones alone and lacks a portion of them. D and trimming were read from the DNA, whereas the V and J calls and clone size are those reported in that table. The sample shows some 130,000 clones, roughly 83% of them seen only once. This clone came up a few times. Germline-derived CDR1 and CDR2 are SGHDT and YYEEEE. This CDR3 is 17 amino acids long. The V and J ends lost 4 bases and 7 bases, in that order; junction bases with no gene match: 18.

The TCR originated in a man aged 55 to 69 with acute or convalescent COVID-19. Material for sequencing was peripheral blood. The chain joins TRBV5-6 to TRBJ2-7; 9 bases align to TRBD1. DNA of the CDR3: TGTGCCAGCAGCATACTTACAAGCCACAGGGGGCCGGGGGAGCAGTACTTC. Translating gives CASSILTSHRGPGEQYF.